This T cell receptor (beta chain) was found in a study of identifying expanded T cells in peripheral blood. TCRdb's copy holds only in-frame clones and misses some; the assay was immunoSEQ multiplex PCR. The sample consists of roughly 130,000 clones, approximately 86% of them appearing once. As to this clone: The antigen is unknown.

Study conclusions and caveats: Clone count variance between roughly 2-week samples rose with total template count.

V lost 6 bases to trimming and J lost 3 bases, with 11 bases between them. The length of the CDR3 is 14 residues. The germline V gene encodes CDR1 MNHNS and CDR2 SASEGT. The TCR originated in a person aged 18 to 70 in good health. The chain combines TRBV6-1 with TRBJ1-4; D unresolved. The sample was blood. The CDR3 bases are TGTGCCAGCAGCCCTGAGCAGGCTAATGAAAAACTGTTTTTT. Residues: CASSPEQANEKLFF.